This TCR beta chain was captured in a study of technical replicates of blood from a few donors. Generated by immunoSEQ multiplex PCR, the TCRdb table keeps only in-frame clones and is missing some. Among approximately 52,000 clones listed, 90% to 95% were seen once. CDR3 length: 12 amino acids. V was trimmed by 2 bases and J by 5 bases, leaving 5 bases between them. The germline CDR1 and CDR2 sequences are SGHTA and FQGNSA. Sequenced: PBMCs. The clonotype originates from a human donor in good health. Some clones in this sample may be carry-over from other donors' samples. This rearrangement joins TRBV7-2 to TRBJ2-3, with D unresolved. CDR3: CASSLHQDTQYF. As DNA, the CDR3 is TGTGCCAGCAGCTTACATCAAGATACGCAGTATTTT.